Below, 5 T cell receptor beta chains from the same sample are listed, as sequenced in a study of cytomegalovirus exposure and HLA in healthy donors. The PCR ran on 60 Vbeta and 13 Jbeta primers. Here immunoSEQ multiplex PCR was the method, and the copy in TCRdb shows in-frame clones only, minus some. This sample has approximately 150,000 clones, with roughly 84% found just once. Sample: PBMCs. The source of these receptors is a boy between 2 and 10 years old in good health and CMV-seronegative.

CDR3 in DNA: TGTGCCAGCAGCTCCTCACTAGCGGGGAATTTCTACGAGCAGTACTTC. Amino acids: CASSSSLAGNFYEQYF. The chain employs TRBV5-5 and TRBJ2-7; 10 bases line up with TRBD2. The CDR3 spans 16 residues. V trimming: 3 bases; J trimming: 3 bases; junction bases outside the gene matches: 9. The V gene's germline CDR1 is SGHKS and CDR2 YYEKEE (reference sequence).

This clone was seen once. The J gene is TRBJ2-1, the V gene TRBV5-4; a possible D gene is TRBD1 (5 bases). The germline V and J ends were trimmed by 0 bases and 0 bases, with 13 bases remaining between them. This CDR3 is 17 amino acids long. Germline values: CDR1 SGHNT, CDR2 YYREEE (reference sequence). The CDR3: CASSLGGRKGSYNEQFF. The CDR3 coding sequence is TGTGCCAGCAGCTTGGGGGGCCGCAAGGGCTCCTACAATGAGCAGTTCTTC. Complete variable domain (other parts from reference TRBV5-4 and TRBJ2-1): ETGVTQSPTHLIKTRGQQVTLRCSSQSGHNTVSWYQQALGQGPQFIFQYYREEENGRGNFPPRFSGLQFPNYSSELNVNALELDDSALYLCASSLGGRKGSYNEQFFGPGTRLTVL.

The rearrangement links TRBV7-2 to TRBJ2-7; maybe TRBD1 (6 bases). V was pared by 2 bases and J by 3 bases, with 14 bases between. The CDR3 spans 15 residues. Germline V CDR1 and CDR2: SGHTA, FQGNSA. CDR3 sequence reads: CASSLQPGALYEQYF. CDR3 in DNA: TGTGCCAGCAGCTTACAACCAGGGGCCCTCTACGAGCAGTACTTC.

Comments on this clone: The junction does not match germline at one end; this may be a read error. J is TRBJ2-1 and V is TRBV7-9, with D possibly being TRBD2 (5 bases). This CDR3 has 16 residues. Germline V gene sequence: CDR1 SEHNR, CDR2 FQNEAQ (reference sequence). The CDR3 DNA is TGTTCCAGCAGCTTTACAGCAAAGACAAGCGGCAATGAGCAGTTCTTC. Translating gives CSSSFTAKTSGNEQFF.

V is TRBV18 and J is TRBJ1-1, with D perhaps TRBD1 (5 bases). This CDR3 comprises 13 residues. Germline CDR1 and CDR2: KGHSH and LQKENI. V lost 3 bases, J lost 3 bases, and 8 bases lay in between. CDR3 in DNA: TGTGCCAGCTCACCCACGACAGACACTGAAGCTTTCTTT. Protein product: CASSPTTDTEAFF.